This T cell receptor beta chain was recovered during a study of blood T cells in healthy people across ages. With a J-beta primer mix and a sample-barcoded 5' primer, a second PCR ran roughly 7 to 11 cycles. The authors tagged each cDNA molecule using a template-switch adaptor with 12 random nucleotides. TCRdb reprocessed the 5' RACE reads with MiXCR, giving one entry per CDR3 protein. The sample shows more than 900,000 distinct CDR3 sequences, approximately 25% of them seen only once. Trimming shortened V by 0 bases and J by 0 bases, and 8 bases separated the two germline ends. The CDR3 consists of 15 residues. Germline CDR1 and CDR2: LNHNV and YYDKDF (reference sequence). This clonotype came up a few times. Each donor's blood draw was around 9.2 milliliters of peripheral blood. In addition, the sample was reused for a study of T cells of mothers and their children. That paper notes: M1S, a second-PCR primer, added sample barcodes and 2-4 random nucleotides.

The specimen was blood. The clonotype was recovered from a girl between 2 and 10 years old in good health. The chain employs TRBV15 and TRBJ1-2; TRBD1 might be the D (5 bases). CDR3 sequence: CATSRDRGTNYGYTF. CDR3 in DNA: TGTGCCACCAGCAGAGATCGGGGGACTAACTATGGCTACACCTTC.